This T cell receptor (beta chain) was identified in a study of T cell responses to AZD1222 COVID-19 vaccine. Some clones are missing from TCRdb's copy, which holds only in-frame ones; the method was immunoSEQ multiplex PCR. The sample has 100,000 to 140,000 clones, 87% seen once; the top ten hold approximately 4.3%. V was trimmed by 2 bases and J by 4 bases, leaving 16 bases between them. Germline V CDR1 and CDR2: MNHEY, SVGAGI. CDR3 length equals 16 residues. This chain links TRBV6-5 with TRBJ2-3; D gene unclear. The TCR sequence derives from an adult in good health. The source material was peripheral blood, sampled on day 0 of AZD1222 vaccination. Here the CDR3 reads CASSYGVALNSDTQYF. Here the CDR3 DNA reads TGTGCCAGCAGTTACGGGGTAGCCCTAAATTCAGATACGCAGTATTTT.